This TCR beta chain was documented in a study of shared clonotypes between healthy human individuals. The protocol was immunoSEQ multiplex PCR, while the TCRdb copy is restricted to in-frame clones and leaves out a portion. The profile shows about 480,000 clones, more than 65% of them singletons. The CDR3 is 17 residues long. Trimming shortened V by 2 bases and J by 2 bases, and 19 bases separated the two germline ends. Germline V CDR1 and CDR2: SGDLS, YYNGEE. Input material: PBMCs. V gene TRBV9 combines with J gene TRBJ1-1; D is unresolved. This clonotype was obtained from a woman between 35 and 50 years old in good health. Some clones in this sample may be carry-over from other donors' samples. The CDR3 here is CASSVAEAPLVNTEAFF. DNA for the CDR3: TGTGCCAGCAGCGTCGCCGAGGCCCCCTTAGTCAACACTGAAGCTTTCTTT.